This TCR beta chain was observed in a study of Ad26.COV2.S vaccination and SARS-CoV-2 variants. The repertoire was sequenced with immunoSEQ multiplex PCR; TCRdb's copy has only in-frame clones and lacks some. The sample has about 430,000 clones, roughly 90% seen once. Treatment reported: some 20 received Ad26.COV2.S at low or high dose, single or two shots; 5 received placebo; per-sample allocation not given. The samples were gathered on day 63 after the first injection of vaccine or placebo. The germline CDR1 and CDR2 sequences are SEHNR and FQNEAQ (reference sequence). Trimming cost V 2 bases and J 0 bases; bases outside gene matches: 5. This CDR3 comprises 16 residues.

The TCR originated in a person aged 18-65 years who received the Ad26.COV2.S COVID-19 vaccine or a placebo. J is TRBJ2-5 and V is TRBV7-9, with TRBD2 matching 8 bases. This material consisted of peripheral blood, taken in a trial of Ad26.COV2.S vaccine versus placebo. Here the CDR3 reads CASSLLLAGNQETQYF. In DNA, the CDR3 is TGTGCCAGCAGCTTATTGTTAGCGGGGAACCAAGAGACCCAGTACTTC.